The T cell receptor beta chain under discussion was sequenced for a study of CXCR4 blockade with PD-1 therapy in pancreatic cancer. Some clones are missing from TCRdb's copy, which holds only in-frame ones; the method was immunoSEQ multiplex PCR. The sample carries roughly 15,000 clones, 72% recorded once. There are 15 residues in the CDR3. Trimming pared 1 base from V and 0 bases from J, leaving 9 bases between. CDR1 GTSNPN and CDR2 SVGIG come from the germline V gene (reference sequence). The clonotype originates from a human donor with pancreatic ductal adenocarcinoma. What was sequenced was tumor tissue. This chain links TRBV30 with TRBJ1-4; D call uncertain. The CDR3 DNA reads TGTGCCTGGAGTGCTCTGGATGCAACTAATGAAAAACTGTTTTTT. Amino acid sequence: CAWSALDATNEKLFF.